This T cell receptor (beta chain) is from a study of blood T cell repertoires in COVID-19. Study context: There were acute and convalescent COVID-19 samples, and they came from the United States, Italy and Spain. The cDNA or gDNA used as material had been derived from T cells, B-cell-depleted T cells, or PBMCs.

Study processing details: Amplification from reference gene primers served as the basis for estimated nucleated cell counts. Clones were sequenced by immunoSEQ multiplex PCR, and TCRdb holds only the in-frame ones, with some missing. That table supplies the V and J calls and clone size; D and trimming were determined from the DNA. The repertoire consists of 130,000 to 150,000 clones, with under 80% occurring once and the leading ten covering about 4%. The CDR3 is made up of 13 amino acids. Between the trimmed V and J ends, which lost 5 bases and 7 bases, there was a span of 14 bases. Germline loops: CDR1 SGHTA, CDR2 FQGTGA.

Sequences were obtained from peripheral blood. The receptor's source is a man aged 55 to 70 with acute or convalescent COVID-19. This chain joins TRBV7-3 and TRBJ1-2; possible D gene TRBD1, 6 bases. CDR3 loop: CASSRQASSGYTF. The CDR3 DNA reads TGTGCCAGCAGCCGACAGGCGAGTAGTGGCTACACCTTC.